This T cell receptor (beta chain) was retrieved from a study of blood T cell repertoires in COVID-19. Overall study: Acute-phase and convalescent COVID-19 samples originated in the United States, Italy and Spain. Sources were T cells, B-cell-depleted T cells, or PBMCs; the material itself was cDNA or gDNA.

The table came from immunoSEQ multiplex PCR; TCRdb's copy has only in-frame clones and leaves some out. The sample carries roughly 160,000 clones, approximately 79% recorded once. The CDR3 sequence is 17 residues long. The ends were cut back, 6 bases at V and 1 base at J, with 19 bases in the middle. CDR1 MDHEN and CDR2 SYDVKM come from the germline V gene. Allocation to cohorts depended on clinical history reported by the participants. The chain employs TRBV28 and TRBJ2-1, with D maybe TRBD1 (5 bases). This receptor was identified in a woman in her sixties or seventies in a cohort exposed to, infected with or recovered from COVID-19 (not recorded which). The sequencing sample was made of PBMCs or T cells enriched from blood (not recorded which). DNA for the CDR3: TGTGCCAGCAGCCGTCCTAGGGGTTACGGATCCTACAATGAGCAGTTCTTC. This codes for CASSRPRGYGSYNEQFF.